Listed below are T cell receptor beta chains from one sample, sequenced in a study of shared clonotypes between healthy human individuals. Libraries were prepared by immunoSEQ multiplex PCR; TCRdb keeps only in-frame clonotypes and omits some of them. The profile shows more than 400,000 clones, approximately 80% of them singletons. Sequenced input: PBMCs. The source is a woman between 40 and 50 years old in good health. Some clones in this sample may be carry-over from other donors' samples. CDR3s include the opening cysteine and the closing phenylalanine or tryptophan. The D gene is left open where the match is weak. A row's size may be missing; if present it is once, few, many or a size class.

abundance	d_gene	v_gene	j_gene	CDR3nt	CDR3aa
.	.	TRBV7-3	TRBJ2-2	TGTGCCAGCAGCTTAACGGCCAGGGCTCAATCGGGGGAGCTGTTTTTT	CASSLTARAQSGELFF
.	.	TRBV19	TRBJ2-1	TGTGCCAGTAGTATAGGAGAAGGACTCTGGGGGTTCTCCTACAATGAGCAGTTCTTC	CASSIGEGLWGFSYNEQFF
many	.	TRBV10-3	TRBJ2-2	TGTGCCATCAGTGATAGGGCCACCGGGGAGCTGTTTTTT	CAISDRATGELFF
.	.	TRBV28	TRBJ1-1	TGTGCCAGCAGTCAAGGACCTCGAGGGGCTTTCTTT	CASSQGPRGAFF
.	TRBD2	TRBV29-1	TRBJ2-3	TGCAGCTCCTCGACGGCGGGGAGGGGCACAGATACGCAGTATTTT	CSSSTAGRGTDTQYF
.	TRBD2	TRBV4-3	TRBJ2-7	TGCGCCAGCAGCCAAGATTGGGGGACTAGCTCCTACGAGCAGTACTTC	CASSQDWGTSSYEQYF
.	TRBD1	TRBV2	TRBJ2-1	TGTGCCAGCAGGGCCGGGACAGGGGGAAAGAAATTCTTC	CASRAGTGGKKFF
.	.	TRBV27	TRBJ2-7	TGTGCCAGCAGTTTAGGACACGACTACGAGCAGTACTTC	CASSLGHDYEQYF
many	TRBD1	TRBV6-1	TRBJ1-4	TGTGCCAGCAGTTCAACAGGGGACTATAATGAAAAACTGTTTTTT	CASSSTGDYNEKLFF
.	TRBD1	TRBV9	TRBJ2-1	TGTGCCAGCAGCGTAGATGGACAGGGTGGGTCCTACAATGAGCAGTTCTTC	CASSVDGQGGSYNEQFF
.	TRBD1	TRBV6-6	TRBJ2-2	TGTGCCAGCAGCAGGGACAGGGTCTCCGGGGAGCTGTTTTTT	CASSRDRVSGELFF
.	TRBD1	TRBV19	TRBJ1-2	TGTGCCAGTAGGAGGACAGGAGCCATTTCGAACTATGGCTACACCTTC	CASRRTGAISNYGYTF
few	TRBD2	TRBV2	TRBJ2-7	TGTGCCAGCAGTGTTAGCGGGTTCTCCTCCTACGAGCAGTACTTC	CASSVSGFSSYEQYF
.	.	TRBV7-8	TRBJ2-3	TGTGCCAGCAGCAGTCGCTTACGGGTGACAGATACGCAGTATTTT	CASSSRLRVTDTQYF